These 21 T cell receptor beta chains originate from one sample sequenced in a study of OX40 agonist ivuxolimab in advanced cancers. Profiled with immunoSEQ multiplex PCR; TCRdb holds only in-frame clones, not every one. The sample yields 80,000 or so clones, around 86% seen once. The material sequenced was CD4+ or CD8+ T cells sorted from blood, taken in a trial of the OX40 agonist ivuxolimab. The receptor source for this set is an adult with an advanced solid tumor such as melanoma, head and neck, liver or kidney cancer.

The rearrangement joins TRBV7-3 to TRBJ2-1; the match to TRBD2 covers 12 bases. The V gene end was trimmed by 4 bases and the J gene end by 7 bases; junction bases not matched to a gene: 5. Germline V gene lookup returns CDR1 SGHTA and CDR2 FQGTGA. This CDR3 is built from 15 residues. The CDR3 DNA reads TGTGCCAGCAGCTCTAGCGGGAGGGCCGGAAATGAGCAGTTCTTC. Translation gives CASSSSGRAGNEQFF. Supplemented by reference TRBV7-3 and TRBJ2-1, the full variable domain reads GAGVSQTPSNKVTEKGKYVELRCDPISGHTALYWYRQSLGQGPEFLIYFQGTGAADDSGLPNDRFFAVRPEGSVSTLKIQRTERGDSAVYLCASSSSGRAGNEQFFGPGTRLTVL.

The V call is TRBV28, the J call TRBJ2-7; maybe TRBD2 (7 bases). The V end was cut by 5 bases, the J end by 7 bases, with 21 bases between. The CDR3 covers 15 residues. CDR1 and CDR2 from the germline V gene are MDHEN and SYDVKM. In DNA form, the CDR3 reads TGTGCCAGCAGTCCTCAGGGGAGGGGCTATTGGGAGCAGTACTTC. Protein sequence: CASSPQGRGYWEQYF.

V and J are TRBV5-5 and TRBJ2-5; D gene ambiguous. The V end lost 0 bases, the J end lost 5 bases, and 5 bases lay between the germline ends. The CDR3 length is 12 residues. Germline assignment: CDR1 SGHKS and CDR2 YYEKEE (reference sequence). CDR3 sequence reads: CASSLDGETQYF. The CDR3 DNA is TGTGCCAGCAGCTTGGATGGGGAGACCCAGTACTTC.

This clone was recorded a few times. V and J are TRBV11-1 and TRBJ2-5; no reliable D call. V dropped 2 bases and J dropped 5 bases, with 15 bases sitting between them. Per the germline V gene, CDR1 is SGHAT and CDR2 is FQDESV (reference sequence). CDR3 length equals 15 residues. The CDR3 nucleotides read TGTGCCAGCAGCTTAAGACGGCCAAAAGGGGAGACCCAGTACTTC. Its protein product is CASSLRRPKGETQYF. The full variable domain, its missing parts supplied by reference TRBV11-1 and TRBJ2-5, is EAEVAQSPRYKITEKSQAVAFWCDPISGHATLYWYRQILGQGPELLVQFQDESVVDDSQLPKDRFSAERLKGVDSTLKIQPAELGDSAMYLCASSLRRPKGETQYFGPGTRLLVL.

The genes are TRBV7-8 and TRBJ2-1; D gene ambiguous. Germline CDR1 is SGHVS and CDR2 is FQNEAQ. This CDR3 has 13 amino acids. V lost 4 bases, J lost 10 bases, and 14 bases lay in between. For the CDR3, the DNA is TGTGCCAGCAGCTCCGGCCCTGAGCTAGAGCAGTTCTTC. Encoded protein: CASSSGPELEQFF.

The chain uses TRBV28 and TRBJ2-1; 11 nucleotides match TRBD2. V lost 6 bases, J lost 7 bases, and 5 bases stayed unmatched. The germline V gene has CDR1 MDHEN and CDR2 SYDVKM. This CDR3 is built from 14 residues. In nucleotides, the CDR3 is TGTGCCAGCAGCCGTAGCGGGGGGGCGAATGAGCAGTTCTTC. This translates into CASSRSGGANEQFF.

This clone was counted once. The chain uses TRBV6-1 and TRBJ2-7; D not resolved. The CDR3 has 12 amino acids. The germline V gene has CDR1 MNHNS and CDR2 SASEGT. The V gene lost 1 base and the J gene lost 3 bases, with 4 bases spanning the gap. CDR3 protein: CASSEVSYEQYF. The DNA for the CDR3 is TGTGCCAGCAGTGAAGTTAGCTACGAGCAGTACTTC.

The chain is built from TRBV2 and TRBJ1-2; the D is unclear. The V gene's germline CDR1 is SNHLY and CDR2 FYNNEI. Trimming cost V 10 bases and J 4 bases, with 7 bases left between them. The CDR3 contains 10 residues. The CDR3 DNA is TGTGCCATCCTCCTCTATGGCTACACCTTC. Its translation is CAILLYGYTF.

The chain employs TRBV7-3 and TRBJ2-1; D is undetermined. Trimming removed 1 base at V and 4 bases at J, with 5 bases between. The CDR3 is made up of 13 amino acids. The germline V gene encodes CDR1 SGHTA and CDR2 FQGTGA. The CDR3 sequence: CASSLRVYNEQFF. CDR3 nucleotides: TGTGCCAGCAGCTTAAGAGTTTACAATGAGCAGTTCTTC.

The chain recombines TRBV18 with TRBJ1-2; the D is unclear. Trimming shortened V by 0 bases and J by 6 bases, and 11 bases separated the two germline ends. Germline CDR1 is KGHSH and CDR2 is LQKENI. The CDR3 is 14 residues long. The DNA of the CDR3 is TGTGCCAGCTCACCACCCAGCCGTCCTCATGGCTACACCTTC. This codes for CASSPPSRPHGYTF.

The chain uses TRBV20-1 and TRBJ2-3; D gene unclear. The V end lost 0 bases, the J end lost 9 bases, and 4 bases lay between the germline ends. The germline V gene encodes CDR1 DFQATT and CDR2 SNEGSKA (reference sequence). The CDR3 has 10 amino acids. DNA of the CDR3: TGCAGTGCTAGAGATAACACGCAGTATTTT. Translated, it gives CSARDNTQYF.

The chain couples TRBV7-9 to TRBJ2-3; 8 bases map to TRBD2. There are 17 residues in the CDR3. The V segment lost 5 bases and the J segment 2 bases; nucleotides outside the gene matches: 12. Germline lookup yields CDR1 SEHNR and CDR2 FQNEAQ (reference sequence). CDR3 sequence: CASSPRGASQVTDTQYF. The CDR3 nucleotides are TGTGCCAGCAGCCCGCGGGGGGCTTCCCAAGTCACAGATACGCAGTATTTT.

As concerns this clone: Within the sample, other DNA sequences also encode this same CDR3. CDR3 sequence: CASSAAGPAYEQYF. The CDR3 DNA reads as TGTGCCAGCAGTGCAGCGGGCCCGGCCTACGAGCAGTACTTC. The chain recombines TRBV6-1 with TRBJ2-7; a possible D gene is TRBD2 (6 bases). Germline CDR1 and CDR2: MNHNS and SASEGT. The germline V and J ends were trimmed by 4 bases and 2 bases, with 12 bases remaining between them. The CDR3 sequence is 14 residues long.

The chain combines TRBV2 with TRBJ2-1, with D possibly being TRBD1 (6 bases). V lost 7 bases to trimming and J lost 1 base, with 11 bases between them. This CDR3 has 14 residues. CDR1 and CDR2 (germline): SNHLY, FYNNEI. CDR3 coding DNA: TGTGCCAGCATGCGGCAGGGGTCCTACAATGAGCAGTTCTTC. Its translation is CASMRQGSYNEQFF.

The rearrangement joins TRBV30 to TRBJ1-1; D is ambiguous. The CDR3 contains 15 residues. Germline CDR1 is GTSNPN and CDR2 is SVGIG (reference sequence). The V end was cut by 3 bases, the J end by 0 bases, with 14 bases between. CDR3 nucleotides: TGTGCCTGGAGGATATTAGGACGGTTGAACACTGAAGCTTTCTTT. Translating it yields CAWRILGRLNTEAFF. The entire variable domain, with the rest obtained from reference TRBV30 and TRBJ1-1, is as follows: SQTIHQWPATLVQPVGSPLSLECTVEGTSNPNLYWYRQAAGRGLQLLFYSVGIGQISSEVPQNLSASRPQDRQFILSSKKLLLSDSGFYLCAWRILGRLNTEAFFGQGTRLTVV.

This rearrangement joins TRBV7-8 to TRBJ1-1; D perhaps matches TRBD1 (6 bases). CDR1 is SGHVS and CDR2 is FQNEAQ in the germline V gene. The V gene lost 3 bases and the J gene lost 4 bases, with 12 bases spanning the gap. CDR3 length: 14 residues. Here the CDR3 reads CASSLVTGFTEAFF. The CDR3 DNA sequence: TGTGCCAGCAGCTTGGTTACAGGGTTCACTGAAGCTTTCTTT.

The chain combines TRBV19 with TRBJ2-3; D remains unclear. Germline V CDR1 and CDR2: LNHDA, SQIVND (reference sequence). This CDR3 is 13 amino acids long. Trimming took off 4 bases at V and 4 bases at J, with 9 bases between the two ends. CDR3 in DNA: TGTGCCAGTAGTACCGCCCGAGCAGATACGCAGTATTTT. Encoded protein: CASSTARADTQYF.

This chain connects TRBV9 to TRBJ2-5, with 8 bases that match TRBD2. Germline CDR1 is SGDLS and CDR2 is YYNGEE. The CDR3 spans 15 residues. V lost 4 bases, J lost 4 bases, and 9 bases stayed unmatched. The CDR3 DNA reads TGTGCCAGCAGCTCCCGGGAGGGGTGGAGAGAGACCCAGTACTTC. It codes for CASSSREGWRETQYF. The variable domain in full, completed from reference TRBV9 and TRBJ2-5, reads DSGVTQTPKHLITATGQRVTLRCSPRSGDLSVYWYQQSLDQGLQFLIQYYNGEERAKGNILERFSAQQFPDLHSELNLSSLELGDSALYFCASSSREGWRETQYFGPGTRLLVL.

The V and J genes are TRBV7-9 and TRBJ1-1; no firm D call. This CDR3 spans 12 amino acids. The germline gives CDR1 SEHNR, CDR2 FQNEAQ (reference sequence). The germline V and J ends were trimmed by 1 base and 11 bases, with 11 bases remaining between them. CDR3 nucleotide sequence: TGTGCCAGCAGCTTAGGGTGGTATGCGGCTTTCTTT. It is translated as CASSLGWYAAFF.

The table lists this clone with a few counts. The chain is built from TRBV28 and TRBJ1-1, with 8 bases matching TRBD1. CDR3 length equals 14 residues. Germline V lookup: CDR1 MDHEN, CDR2 SYDVKM. The trim removed 3 bases at V and 6 bases at J, leaving 6 bases unmatched. CDR3 sequence reads: CASSLDRVLAEAFF. DNA for the CDR3: TGTGCCAGCAGTTTGGACAGGGTCCTGGCTGAAGCTTTCTTT.

This clone was recorded once. The chain has TRBV30 and TRBJ2-1; D possibly corresponds to TRBD1 (5 bases). Germline-derived CDR1 and CDR2 are GTSNPN and SVGIG (reference sequence). V lost 3 bases and J 7 bases, leaving 7 bases between the germline ends. The CDR3 consists of 11 residues. The CDR3 loop reads CAWSRENEQFF. CDR3 bases: TGTGCCTGGAGCAGGGAAAATGAGCAGTTCTTC.